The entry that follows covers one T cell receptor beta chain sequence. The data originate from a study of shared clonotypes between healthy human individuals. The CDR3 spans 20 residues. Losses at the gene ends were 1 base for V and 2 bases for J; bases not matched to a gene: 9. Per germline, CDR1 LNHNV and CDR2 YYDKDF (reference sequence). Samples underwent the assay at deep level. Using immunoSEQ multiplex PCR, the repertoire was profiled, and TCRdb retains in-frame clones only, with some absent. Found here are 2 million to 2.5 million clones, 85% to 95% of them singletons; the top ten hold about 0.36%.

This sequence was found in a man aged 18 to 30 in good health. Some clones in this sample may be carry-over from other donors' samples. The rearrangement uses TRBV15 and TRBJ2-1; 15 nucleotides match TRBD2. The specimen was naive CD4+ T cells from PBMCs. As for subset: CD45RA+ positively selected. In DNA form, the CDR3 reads TGTGCCACCAGCAGAGTGGGACTAGCGGGAGGAGGCCCCCCCTACAATGAGCAGTTCTTC. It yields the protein CATSRVGLAGGGPPYNEQFF.